Below, one T cell receptor beta chain is given with its context. The sample holds a few counts of this clone. Its antigen has not been determined. Per-base qualities were not stored, and no clone one base away is much larger. This sample stems from a study of beta chain features in type 1 diabetes (dated by TCRdb to 2017 to 2018). In terms of the full investigation: No differences in mean age, gender distribution, total cell number or subset yield were found between patients and healthy donors. A total of some 100,000,000 sorted cells were examined across all samples, and a strong correlation was observed between cell number per subset and RNA yield. In the study, recently diagnosed type 1 diabetes patients and matched healthy donors were compared on the TCRB repertoires of their sorted circulating CD4+ T cell subsets. Naive and central memory subsets were obtained from all 30 or so donors, but regulatory and stem cell-like memory subsets were isolated from only 8 patients and roughly eight healthy donors. Overall study outcomes, separate from this receptor: Because cDNA was sequenced instead of genomic DNA, highly expressing activated cells could be over-represented, though the groups showed no difference in activation or CD3 levels. Shorter templates might have been favored by PCR, but patient and control samples were amplified and corrected together, so both groups would have been affected equally by any skew. Because small numbers of individuals were included in the HLA sub-analyses, any influence of HLA type on TCRB rearrangement was left unresolved. A moderate but significant shortening of TCRB CDR3 length was observed in type 1 diabetes patients in all four CD4+ subsets. Naive, central memory and regulatory TCRB repertoires appeared to be more alike among patients than among healthy donors. Fewer insertions and more nucleotide deletions at VDJ recombination sites were observed in patients with type 1 diabetes, implying thymic rearrangement abnormalities.

Each donor gave one peripheral blood draw, averaging approximately 0.12 L, which was collected into heparinised tubes. A BD FACSAria II was used to sort naive, central memory, regulatory and stem cell-like memory CD4+ T cells with a panel that included CD45RO, CCR7, CD25, CD127, CD95 and CD27. Every sorted population had a purity above 95%. Right away, PBMCs were isolated by Lymphoprep density gradient centrifugation and were stained directly, with no culture step. To minimize batch effects, samples were stained and sorted in pairs, one healthy donor with one patient per experiment. The entire isolated RNA was reverse transcribed using the High Capacity cDNA Reverse Transcription Kit, and thus expressed TCRB transcripts were sequenced. Naive, central memory and regulatory T cell samples underwent deep immunoSEQ sequencing, averaging about 3.5 million total reads per sample. After sorted cells were lysed in RLT buffer, RNA was extracted with DNase-treated RNeasy Micro or Mini kits, with the choice depending on cell number. Each cell subset was processed on its own to prevent cross-contamination, while patient and healthy donor samples were processed together. Using the immunoSEQ multiplex PCR, TCRB sequences were amplified from cDNA into 87-bp fragments spanning the CDR3 region. Sequencing of the amplicons was done on the Illumina HiSeq platform. On the authors' methods: PCR bias was corrected computationally using synthetic template baselines, and reads within Hamming distance 2 were collapsed, with unmergeable singletons discarded. Reads were aligned against IMGT to assign V, D and J genes, CDR3 length and insertions or deletions at six rearrangement sites. Within each subset, clonotype counts were normalized to sorted cell number, and only after that were true diversity and Gini coefficients computed with the tcR R package. The overlap coefficient, calculated on TCRB nucleotide sequences, was used to quantify repertoire sharing. Out-of-frame TCRB sequences from naive cells were analyzed as a proxy for the pre-selection repertoire. TCRdb took this table from immuneACCESS and kept in-frame rearrangements with V and J called. Such tables lack part of the clones; where checked against another copy, unresolved V genes explain under half of the gap, and the rest is unexplained. From that table come the V and J calls and clone size; the DNA was used to work out D and trimming. Counted in this sample were 550,000 to 850,000 clones; roughly an eighth of them appeared once. The ten largest clones take up 0.02% to 0.025% of the sample.

The V end gives up 4 bases and the J end 0 bases, leaving 10 bases in the junction not matched to a gene. CDR1 SGHRS and CDR2 YFSETQ are derived from the germline V gene. The CDR3, from cysteine to phenylalanine, totals 16 residues. Kept here is only the CDR3 DNA, which spans 48 bases and is read in frame from base 1. The sample comprised naive CD4+ T cells from blood. What the cell subset or site label conveys for this sample: true naive CD4+ T cells. The TCR was taken from a man younger than 35 with type 1 diabetes. The rearranged segments are TRBV5-1 and TRBJ2-7; 7 central bases correspond to TRBD1. This receptor has the CDR3 CASSPEGADSSYEQYF. The bases read TGCGCCAGCAGCCCCGAGGGGGCGGACAGCTCCTACGAGCAGTACTTC.